The 26 T cell receptor beta chains in this list originate from one sample, sequenced in a study of shared clonotypes between healthy human individuals (dated by TCRdb to about 2020). Libraries were prepared through the immunoSEQ multiplex PCR assay. The immuneACCESS repertoire file appears here via TCRdb, limited to in-frame rearrangements. These files lack a portion of the clones; in checked studies, under half of the deficit traces to unresolved V genes, and the cause of the others is not known. This sample has approximately 620,000 clones in its table, and about 96% of those were observed once. Of the sample, 0.045% to 0.07% is held by the ten largest clones. Sequences were obtained from naive CD4+ T cells sorted from blood. Sample cell subset or site, as interpreted from the label and publication: CD45RA+ positively selected. Every receptor here comes from a young woman in good health.

CDR3 amino acids: CASSLDFVRGYTF. The CDR3 DNA follows: TGTGCCAGCAGTTTAGACTTCGTACGAGGTTACACCTTC. The chain recombines TRBV28 with TRBJ1-2, with D unresolved. Germline CDR1 MDHEN, CDR2 SYDVKM. This CDR3 comprises 13 residues. Between the trimmed V and J ends, which lost 2 bases and 11 bases, there was a span of 15 bases.

The genes are TRBV2 and TRBJ2-3; 13 bases fit TRBD2. The V gene end was trimmed by 5 bases and the J gene end by 1 base; junction bases not matched to a gene: 3. This CDR3 is built from 16 residues. Germline V CDR1 and CDR2: SNHLY, FYNNEI. The CDR3 protein is CASSPGLAGGTDTQYF. The CDR3 DNA reads TGTGCCAGCAGTCCTGGACTAGCGGGAGGCACAGATACGCAGTATTTT.

This chain links TRBV6-6 with TRBJ2-7, with 10 bases that match TRBD1. This CDR3 is 15 amino acids long. Germline CDR1 is MNHNY and CDR2 is SVGAGI (reference sequence). Losses at the gene ends were 6 bases for V and 3 bases for J; bases not matched to a gene: 8. The DNA of the CDR3 is TGTGCCAGCAGCGCGCGGGACAGGGGCGGCTACGAGCAGTACTTC. It specifies CASSARDRGGYEQYF.

Comments on this clone: Within the sample, other DNA sequences also encode this same CDR3. The rearrangement joins TRBV5-1 to TRBJ1-5, with D maybe TRBD1 (5 bases). This CDR3 has 15 residues. Germline V gene sequence: CDR1 SGHRS, CDR2 YFSETQ. The germline V and J ends were trimmed by 2 bases and 1 base, with 10 bases remaining between them. The CDR3 reads CASSLRGGSNQPQHF. The CDR3 DNA reads as TGCGCCAGCAGCTTAAGGGGAGGAAGCAATCAGCCCCAGCATTTT.

V gene TRBV5-1 combines with J gene TRBJ2-2, with TRBD2 identical over 12 bases. The ends lost 4 bases at V and 5 bases at J; junction bases unmatched: 6. CDR1 and CDR2 (germline): SGHRS, YFSETQ. The CDR3 has 16 amino acids. CDR3: CASSRGLAGLTGELFF. The CDR3 nucleotides are TGCGCCAGCAGCCGAGGACTAGCGGGACTAACCGGGGAGCTGTTTTTT.

This rearrangement joins TRBV10-3 to TRBJ2-1; a weak D match, TRBD1 (6 bases). The CDR3 covers 16 residues. V was shortened by 6 bases and J by 2 bases, with 17 bases between the two germline ends. The germline V gene encodes CDR1 ENHRY and CDR2 SYGVKD. The CDR3 nucleotides are TGTGCCATCAGCGAGAACCAGGGGACAACCTACAATGAGCAGTTCTTC. Encoded protein: CAISENQGTTYNEQFF.

CDR3 sequence reads: CASNLQGSNEKLFF. The CDR3 coding sequence is TGTGCCAGTAATTTACAGGGATCTAATGAAAAACTGTTTTTT. This sequence joins TRBV19 and TRBJ1-4; the D gene is possibly TRBD1 (6 bases). V lost 7 bases and J 3 bases, leaving 12 bases between the germline ends. The CDR3 contains 14 residues. CDR1 and CDR2 from the germline V gene are LNHDA and SQIVND (reference sequence).

This clone was seen once. The chain has TRBV4-1 and TRBJ1-5, with TRBD1 matching over 7 bases. The CDR3 covers 17 residues. The germline V gene has CDR1 MGHRA and CDR2 YSYEKL. V lost 1 base, J lost 7 bases, and 13 bases stayed unmatched. CDR3 coding DNA: TGCGCCAGCAGCCAAGTATTTGGGGCAGGGGGAATCCAGCCCCAGCATTTT. Its translation is CASSQVFGAGGIQPQHF.

The chain has TRBV2 and TRBJ1-1; 8 nucleotides match TRBD1. The CDR3 spans 13 residues. V was clipped by 7 bases and J by 4 bases; unmatched bases: 5. The germline CDR1 and CDR2 sequences are SNHLY and FYNNEI. CDR3: CASKTGVGTEAFF. The DNA for the CDR3 is TGTGCCAGCAAGACAGGGGTTGGCACTGAAGCTTTCTTT. Full variable domain (outside the CDR3, taken from reference TRBV2 and TRBJ1-1): EPEVTQTPSHQVTQMGQEVILRCVPISNHLYFYWYRQILGQKVEFLVSFYNNEISEKSEIFDDQFSVERPDGSNFTLKIRSTKLEDSAMYFCASKTGVGTEAFFGQGTRLTVV.

The chain is built from TRBV5-1 and TRBJ2-5; 8 nucleotides align to TRBD2. With 5 bases clipped from V and 5 bases from J, the junction kept 8 bases outside the gene matches. The CDR3 runs to 14 residues. Germline CDR1 is SGHRS and CDR2 is YFSETQ. DNA of the CDR3: TGCGCCAGCAGTTACACGGGACTAGGGGAGACCCAGTACTTC. This translates into CASSYTGLGETQYF. The variable domain in full, completed from reference TRBV5-1 and TRBJ2-5, reads KAGVTQTPRYLIKTRGQQVTLSCSPISGHRSVSWYQQTPGQGLQFLFEYFSETQRNKGNFPGRFSGRQFSNSRSEMNVSTLELGDSALYLCASSYTGLGETQYFGPGTRLLVL.

This clone was recorded once. The chain employs TRBV11-2 and TRBJ2-1; 7 nucleotides align to TRBD2. This CDR3 is 16 amino acids long. The J segment lost 5 bases and the V segment lost 2 bases, leaving 9 bases of the junction unmatched. Germline V CDR1 and CDR2: SGHAT, FQNNGV. CDR3 sequence: CASSLMAGTINNEQFF. In DNA, the CDR3 is TGTGCCAGCAGCTTAATGGCCGGGACTATAAACAATGAGCAGTTCTTC.

The V gene is TRBV28, the J gene TRBJ2-5; D is unclear. Germline CDR1 is MDHEN and CDR2 is SYDVKM. Trimming took off 7 bases at V and 0 bases at J, with 9 bases between the two ends. This CDR3 has 13 amino acids. The CDR3 spells CASTPGNQETQYF. The CDR3 DNA sequence: TGTGCCAGCACCCCGGGCAACCAAGAGACCCAGTACTTC.

The rearrangement links TRBV28 to TRBJ2-3; 12 bases are shared with TRBD2. Germline CDR1 is MDHEN and CDR2 is SYDVKM. J gave up 4 bases and V 3 bases, and 8 bases lay outside the gene matches. The CDR3 is made up of 17 amino acids. The CDR3: CASSFRRLAGVADTQYF. The CDR3 DNA reads TGTGCCAGCAGTTTTCGCCGACTAGCGGGAGTTGCAGATACGCAGTATTTT. The full variable domain, with the rest looked up from reference TRBV28 and TRBJ2-3, is DVKVTQSSRYLVKRTGEKVFLECVQDMDHENMFWYRQDPGLGLRLIYFSYDVKMKEKGDIPEGYSVSREKKERFSLILESASTNQTSMYLCASSFRRLAGVADTQYFGPGTRLTVL.

Note on this clone: This CDR3 is also generated by other DNA sequences in the sample. The chain uses TRBV19 and TRBJ1-5; 9 bases agree with TRBD1. The CDR3 is made up of 13 amino acids. V gave up 6 bases and J gave up 4 bases; unmatched junction bases: 1. Germline lookup yields CDR1 LNHDA and CDR2 SQIVND (reference sequence). CDR3 DNA: TGTGCCAGTAGAGGACAGGGGAATCAGCCCCAGCATTTT. It is translated as CASRGQGNQPQHF. Complete variable domain (other parts from reference TRBV19 and TRBJ1-5): DGGITQSPKYLFRKEGQNVTLSCEQNLNHDAMYWYRQDPGQGLRLIYYSQIVNDFQKGDIAEGYSVSREKKESFPLTVTSAQKNPTAFYLCASRGQGNQPQHFGDGTRLSIL.

The chain employs TRBV19 and TRBJ2-4; a possible D gene is TRBD2 (6 bases). Germline CDR1 is LNHDA and CDR2 is SQIVND (reference sequence). V lost 5 bases and J 2 bases, leaving 13 bases between the germline ends. CDR3 length: 15 amino acids. CDR3 bases: TGTGCCAGTAGTCTTTATAGCGGATCCAAAAACATTCAGTACTTC. This sequence encodes CASSLYSGSKNIQYF.

J is TRBJ1-2 and V is TRBV15; D is possibly TRBD1 (5 bases). The CDR3 loop spans 16 amino acids. V gave up 0 bases and J gave up 4 bases, with 15 bases separating them. Germline-derived CDR1 and CDR2 are LNHNV and YYDKDF (reference sequence). The CDR3 protein is CATSRDVQGGVYGYTF. CDR3 nucleotides: TGTGCCACCAGCAGAGATGTGCAGGGAGGAGTCTATGGCTACACCTTC.

This chain links TRBV30 with TRBJ1-2, with a weak D call TRBD1 (6 bases). V lost 2 bases and J lost 8, with 15 bases in between. The CDR3 spans 13 residues. CDR1 and CDR2 from the germline V gene are GTSNPN and SVGIG (reference sequence). The CDR3 reads CAWSPTGADGYTF. The CDR3 region has the DNA TGTGCCTGGAGTCCGACAGGTGCTGACGGCTACACCTTC. The whole variable domain, filled in from reference TRBV30 and TRBJ1-2, reads SQTIHQWPATLVQPVGSPLSLECTVEGTSNPNLYWYRQAAGRGLQLLFYSVGIGQISSEVPQNLSASRPQDRQFILSSKKLLLSDSGFYLCAWSPTGADGYTFGSGTRLTVV.

This clone was found once. The DNA for the CDR3 is TGTGCCAGCAGTCGAGCACTAGCGGCTTACGAGCAGTACTTC. Amino acid sequence: CASSRALAAYEQYF. V and J are TRBV2 and TRBJ2-7; 8 bases match TRBD2. Germline-derived CDR1 and CDR2 are SNHLY and FYNNEI. This CDR3 is 14 amino acids long. V shed 5 bases, J shed 4 bases, and the junction held 7 bases outside the gene matches. Variable domain in full (rest from reference TRBV2 and TRBJ2-7): EPEVTQTPSHQVTQMGQEVILRCVPISNHLYFYWYRQILGQKVEFLVSFYNNEISEKSEIFDDQFSVERPDGSNFTLKIRSTKLEDSAMYFCASSRALAAYEQYFGPGTRLTVT.

Worth noting for this clone: Within the sample, other DNA sequences also encode this same CDR3. This chain joins TRBV7-9 and TRBJ2-5, with a possible D match to TRBD2 (6 bases). CDR3 length equals 14 residues. Germline V gene lookup returns CDR1 SEHNR and CDR2 FQNEAQ (reference sequence). The V and J ends lost 0 bases and 4 bases respectively, with 9 bases between them. CDR3 sequence reads: CASSLAQGGETQYF. The CDR3 nucleotides read TGTGCCAGCAGCTTAGCGCAGGGAGGAGAGACCCAGTACTTC.

The chain combines TRBV28 with TRBJ1-5; TRBD1 matches at 8 bases. This CDR3 spans 15 amino acids. V was pared by 6 bases and J by 6 bases, with 10 bases of the junction left unmatched. Germline V CDR1 and CDR2: MDHEN, SYDVKM. The CDR3 sequence is CASSTGQGRTQPQHF. CDR3 sequence (DNA): TGTGCCAGCAGCACCGGACAGGGTCGAACTCAGCCCCAGCATTTT.

The chain is built from TRBV4-2 and TRBJ2-3; 8 nucleotides match TRBD1. The CDR3 is 17 amino acids. Trimming took 0 bases from V and 2 from J; bases not matched to a gene: 7. Germline lookup yields CDR1 LGHNA and CDR2 YNFKEQ. DNA for the CDR3: TGTGCCAGCAGCCAAGATCGGGACAGGATTCCCACAGATACGCAGTATTTT. Amino acids: CASSQDRDRIPTDTQYF.

The gene calls are TRBV28 and TRBJ1-4; the D is unclear. V was pared by 4 bases and J by 5 bases, with 23 bases between. The germline CDR1 and CDR2 sequences are MDHEN and SYDVKM. This CDR3 region has 18 residues. The CDR3 region is CASSYFLGSPSINEKLFF. The CDR3 bases are TGTGCCAGCAGTTATTTTTTGGGGTCCCCGTCCATAAATGAAAAACTGTTTTTT.

V and J are TRBV28 and TRBJ2-1; D might be TRBD1 (6 bases). The CDR3 spans 15 residues. The germline gives CDR1 MDHEN, CDR2 SYDVKM. Trimming pared 4 bases from V and 2 bases from J, leaving 12 bases between. The DNA of the CDR3 is TGTGCCAGCAGTTCGCCCAGGGGACCCTACAATGAGCAGTTCTTC. It is translated as CASSSPRGPYNEQFF.

V and J are TRBV6-5 and TRBJ1-4; D not resolved. The CDR3 runs to 12 residues. Trimming left V 4 bases short and J 10 bases short, with 10 bases between. Germline V gene sequence: CDR1 MNHEY, CDR2 SVGAGI. CDR3 region: CASSSGRGKLFF. DNA of the CDR3: TGTGCCAGCAGTTCAGGACGAGGAAAACTGTTTTTT.

This chain joins TRBV6-6 and TRBJ2-7; 9 positions agree with TRBD2. The CDR3 loop spans 15 amino acids. Per germline, CDR1 MNHNY and CDR2 SVGAGI (reference sequence). J was trimmed by 4 bases and V by 0 bases; bases with no gene match: 4. The CDR3 region is CASSYSSGRSYEQYF. Here the CDR3 DNA reads TGTGCCAGCAGTTACTCGAGCGGGAGGTCGTACGAGCAGTACTTC.

This clone appeared a single time. This chain connects TRBV5-4 to TRBJ1-2, with 7 bases lining up with TRBD1. The CDR3 has 14 residues. CDR1 and CDR2 from the germline V gene are SGHNT and YYREEE (reference sequence). Unmatched junction bases numbered 5, after V lost 2 bases and J lost 4 bases. The CDR3 DNA reads as TGTGCCAGCAGCTTTGGCCAGGGGGGCTATGGCTACACCTTC. Its protein product is CASSFGQGGYGYTF.